This T cell receptor beta chain was documented in a study of beta chain features in type 1 diabetes. This clone has a handful of counts. Germline assignment: CDR1 GTSNPN and CDR2 SVGIG (reference sequence). Germline trimming cut 5 bases from V and 3 bases from J; bases unmatched to any gene: 3. There are 14 residues in the CDR3. As every portion of the isolated RNA was reverse transcribed, the sequencing read expressed TCRB transcripts. The protocol was immunoSEQ multiplex PCR, while the TCRdb copy is restricted to in-frame clones and leaves out a portion. The table lists some 220,000 clones, 11% of them singletons, with approximately 1.3% in the top ten.

This chain uses TRBV30 with TRBJ2-1; 11 bases match TRBD2. Input material: central memory CD4+ T cells from blood. The sequence came from a man between 18 and 35 years old in good health. DNA for the CDR3: TGTGCCTGGGGTACTAGCGGGAGCTACAATGAGCAGTTCTTC. As protein: CAWGTSGSYNEQFF. The full variable domain, completed using reference TRBV30 and TRBJ2-1, is SQTIHQWPATLVQPVGSPLSLECTVEGTSNPNLYWYRQAAGRGLQLLFYSVGIGQISSEVPQNLSASRPQDRQFILSSKKLLLSDSGFYLCAWGTSGSYNEQFFGPGTRLTVL.